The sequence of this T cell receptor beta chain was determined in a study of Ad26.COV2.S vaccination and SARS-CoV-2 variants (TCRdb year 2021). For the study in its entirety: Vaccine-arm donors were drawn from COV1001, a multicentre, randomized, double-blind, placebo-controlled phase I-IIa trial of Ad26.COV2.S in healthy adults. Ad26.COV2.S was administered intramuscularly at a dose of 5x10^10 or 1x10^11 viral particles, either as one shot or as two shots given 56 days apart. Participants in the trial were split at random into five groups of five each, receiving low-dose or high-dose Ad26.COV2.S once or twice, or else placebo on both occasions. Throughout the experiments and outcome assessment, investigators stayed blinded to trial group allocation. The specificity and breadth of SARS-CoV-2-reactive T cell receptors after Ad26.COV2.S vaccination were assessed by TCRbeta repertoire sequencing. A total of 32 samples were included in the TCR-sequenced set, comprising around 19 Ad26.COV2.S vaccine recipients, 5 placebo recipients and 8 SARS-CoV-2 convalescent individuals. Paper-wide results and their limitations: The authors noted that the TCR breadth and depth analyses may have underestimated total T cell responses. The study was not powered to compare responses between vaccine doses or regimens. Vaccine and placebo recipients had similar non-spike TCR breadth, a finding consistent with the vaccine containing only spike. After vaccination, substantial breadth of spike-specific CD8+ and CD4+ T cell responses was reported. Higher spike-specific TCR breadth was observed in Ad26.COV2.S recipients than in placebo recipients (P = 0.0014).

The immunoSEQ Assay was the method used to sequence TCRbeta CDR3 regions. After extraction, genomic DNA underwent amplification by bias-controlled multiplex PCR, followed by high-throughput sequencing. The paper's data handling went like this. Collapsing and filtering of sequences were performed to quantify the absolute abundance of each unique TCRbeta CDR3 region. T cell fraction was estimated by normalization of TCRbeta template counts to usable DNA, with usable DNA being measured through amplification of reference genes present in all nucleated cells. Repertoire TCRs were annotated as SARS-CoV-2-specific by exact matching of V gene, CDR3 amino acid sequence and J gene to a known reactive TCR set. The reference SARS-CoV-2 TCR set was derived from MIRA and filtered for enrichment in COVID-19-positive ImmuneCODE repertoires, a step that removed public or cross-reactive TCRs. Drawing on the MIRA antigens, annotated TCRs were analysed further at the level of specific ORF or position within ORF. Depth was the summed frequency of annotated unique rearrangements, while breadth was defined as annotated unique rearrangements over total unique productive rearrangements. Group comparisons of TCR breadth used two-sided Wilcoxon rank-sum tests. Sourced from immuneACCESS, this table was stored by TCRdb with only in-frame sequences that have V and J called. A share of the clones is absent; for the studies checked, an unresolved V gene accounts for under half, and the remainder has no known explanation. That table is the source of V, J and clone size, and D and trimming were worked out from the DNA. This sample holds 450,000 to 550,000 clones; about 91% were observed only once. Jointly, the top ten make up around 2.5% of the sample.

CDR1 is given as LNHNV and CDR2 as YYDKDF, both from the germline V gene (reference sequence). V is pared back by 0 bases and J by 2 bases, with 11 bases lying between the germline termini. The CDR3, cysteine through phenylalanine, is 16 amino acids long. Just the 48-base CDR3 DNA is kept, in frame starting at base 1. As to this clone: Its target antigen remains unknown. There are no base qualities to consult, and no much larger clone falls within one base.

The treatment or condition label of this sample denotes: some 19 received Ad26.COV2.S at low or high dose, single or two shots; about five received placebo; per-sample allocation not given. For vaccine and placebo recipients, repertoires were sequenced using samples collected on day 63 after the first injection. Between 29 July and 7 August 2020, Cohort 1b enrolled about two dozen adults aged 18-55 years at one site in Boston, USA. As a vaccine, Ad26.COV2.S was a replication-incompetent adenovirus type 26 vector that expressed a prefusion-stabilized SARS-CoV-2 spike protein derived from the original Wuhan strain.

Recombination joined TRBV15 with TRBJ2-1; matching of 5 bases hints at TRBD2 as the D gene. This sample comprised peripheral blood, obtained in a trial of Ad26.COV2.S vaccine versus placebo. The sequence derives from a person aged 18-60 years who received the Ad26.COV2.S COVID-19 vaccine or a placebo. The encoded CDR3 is CATSRDKRSAYNEQFF. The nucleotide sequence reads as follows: TGTGCCACCAGCAGAGATAAGCGGTCCGCCTACAATGAGCAGTTCTTC. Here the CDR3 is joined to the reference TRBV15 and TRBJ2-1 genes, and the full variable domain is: DAMVIQNPRYQVTQFGKPVTLSCSQTLNHNVMYWYQQKSSQAPKLLFHYYDKDFNNEADTPDNFQSRRPNTSFCFLDIRSPGLGDTAMYLCATSRDKRSAYNEQFFGPGTRLTVL.